What follows is one TCR beta chain and its context. Under the authors' procedure: The assay estimated nucleated cells by amplifying reference gene primers. Produced via immunoSEQ multiplex PCR; TCRdb's table is partial and in-frame only. That table supplies the V and J calls and clone size; D and trimming were determined from the DNA. This sample has some 130,000 clones, with 60% to 75% found just once. The data are from a study of blood T cell repertoires in COVID-19. Germline CDR1 SGDLS, CDR2 YYNGEE. CDR3 length: 14 residues. Trimming at V came to 3 bases and at J to 4 bases, leaving 6 bases not matched to a gene.

The clonotype comes from a woman aged 65 to 85 with acute or convalescent COVID-19. Sample: peripheral blood. The chain carries TRBV9 and TRBJ1-2, with 7 bases that match TRBD1. This CDR3 is CASSGTGVGYGYTF. CDR3 nucleotide sequence: TGTGCCAGCAGCGGGACAGGAGTCGGCTATGGCTACACCTTC. The full variable domain, its missing parts supplied by reference TRBV9 and TRBJ1-2, is DSGVTQTPKHLITATGQRVTLRCSPRSGDLSVYWYQQSLDQGLQFLIQYYNGEERAKGNILERFSAQQFPDLHSELNLSSLELGDSALYFCASSGTGVGYGYTFGSGTRLTVV.